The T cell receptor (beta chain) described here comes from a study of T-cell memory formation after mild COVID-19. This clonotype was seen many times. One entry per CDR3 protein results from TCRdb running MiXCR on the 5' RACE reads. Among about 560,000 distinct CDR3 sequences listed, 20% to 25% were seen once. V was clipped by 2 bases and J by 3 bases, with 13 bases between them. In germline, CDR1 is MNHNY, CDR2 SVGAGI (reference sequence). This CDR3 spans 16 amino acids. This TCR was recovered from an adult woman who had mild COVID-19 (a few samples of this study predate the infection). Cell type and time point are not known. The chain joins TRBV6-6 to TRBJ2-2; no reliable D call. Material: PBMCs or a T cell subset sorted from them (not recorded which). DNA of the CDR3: TGTGCCAGCAGTTACCAGACTCCCTCCGACACCGGGGAGCTGTTTTTT. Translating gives CASSYQTPSDTGELFF.